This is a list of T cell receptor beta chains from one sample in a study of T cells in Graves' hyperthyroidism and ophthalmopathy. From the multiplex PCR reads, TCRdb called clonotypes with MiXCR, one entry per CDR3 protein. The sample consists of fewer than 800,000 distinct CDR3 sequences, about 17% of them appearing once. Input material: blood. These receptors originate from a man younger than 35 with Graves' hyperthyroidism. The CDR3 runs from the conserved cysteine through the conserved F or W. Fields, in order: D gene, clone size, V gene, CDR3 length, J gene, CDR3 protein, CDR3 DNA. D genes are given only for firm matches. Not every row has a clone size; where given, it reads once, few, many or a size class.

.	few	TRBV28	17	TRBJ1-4	CASSLGEPRGGNEKLFF	TGTGCCAGCAGTTTAGGGGAGCCTAGGGGAGGGAATGAAAAACTGTTTTTT
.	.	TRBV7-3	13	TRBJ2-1	CASSLTLGDEQFF	TGTGCCAGCAGCTTAACGTTGGGAGATGAGCAGTTCTTC
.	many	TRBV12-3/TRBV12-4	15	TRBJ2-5	CASSSPMSGEETQYF	TGTGCCAGCAGTTCCCCAATGTCAGGGGAAGAGACCCAGTACTTC
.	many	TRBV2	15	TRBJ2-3	CASSFPGVVRDTQYF	TGTGCCAGCAGTTTTCCAGGGGTGGTTAGGGATACGCAGTATTTT
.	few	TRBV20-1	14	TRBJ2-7	CSARDRKGRYEQYF	TGCAGTGCTAGAGATCGAAAGGGGAGGTACGAGCAGTACTTC
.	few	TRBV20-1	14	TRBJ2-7	CSASEYSSLDEQYF	TGCAGTGCTAGTGAATACAGTTCCCTGGACGAGCAGTACTTC
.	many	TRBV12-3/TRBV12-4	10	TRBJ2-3	CASALDTQYF	TGTGCCAGCGCCTTGGATACGCAGTATTTT
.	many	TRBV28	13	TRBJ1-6	CASSLGNNSPLHF	TGTGCCAGCAGTTTGGGCAATAATTCACCCCTCCACTTT
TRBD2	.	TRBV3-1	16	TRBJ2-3	CASSQWGGTSTDTQYF	TGTGCCAGCAGCCAGTGGGGGGGGACGAGCACAGATACGCAGTATTTT
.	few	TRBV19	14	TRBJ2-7	CASSMRDGPYEQYF	TGTGCCAGTAGTATGCGGGACGGCCCCTACGAGCAGTACTTC
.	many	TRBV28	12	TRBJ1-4	CASRELEEKLFF	TGTGCCAGCAGGGAGTTAGAAGAAAAACTGTTTTTT
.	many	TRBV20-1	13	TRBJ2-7	CSARDRAAYEQYF	TGCAGTGCTAGAGACAGGGCAGCCTACGAGCAGTACTTC
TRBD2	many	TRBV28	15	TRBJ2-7	CASSFIAGEDYEQYF	TGTGCCAGCAGTTTTATAGCGGGCGAGGACTACGAGCAGTACTTC
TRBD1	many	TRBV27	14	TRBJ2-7	CASSLLTGGYEQYF	TGTGCCAGCAGTTTGTTGACAGGGGGCTACGAGCAGTACTTC
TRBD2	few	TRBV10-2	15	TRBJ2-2	CASKGRAANTGELFF	TGCGCCAGCAAAGGGAGGGCCGCGAACACCGGGGAGCTGTTTTTT
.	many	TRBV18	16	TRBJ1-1	CASSPPKGGGNTEAFF	TGTGCCAGCTCACCACCGAAAGGCGGGGGCAACACTGAAGCTTTCTTT
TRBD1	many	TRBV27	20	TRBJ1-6	CASSFAQSLGTGATNSPLHF	TGTGCCAGCAGTTTCGCCCAGTCTCTGGGGACAGGGGCTACTAATTCACCCCTCCACTTT
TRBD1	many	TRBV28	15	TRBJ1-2	CASRGQGAVSYGYTF	TGTGCCAGCAGAGGACAGGGGGCGGTCAGCTATGGCTACACCTTC